In this sample, the clone carrying this TCR beta chain turned up a few times. The antigen is not known. Sequencing used immunoSEQ multiplex PCR; TCRdb keeps in-frame clones, though not all of them. This table has approximately 50,000 clones, about 90% appearing once. As for time point: week 23, last vaccination. A single vaccine dose contained 300 ug of mutant IDH1 20-mer peptide, and topical imiquimod was used with it. This specimen comes from a study of a mutant IDH1 vaccine in newly diagnosed glioma. Study summary: Treated patients had a mean age of about 38 years and an approximately 62% male, around 38% female split. The earlier regimen, radiotherapy, temozolomide, or both, was most often both.

J gave up 0 bases and V 5 bases, and 6 bases lay outside the gene matches. Germline assignment: CDR1 SGHAT and CDR2 FQNNGV. This CDR3 comprises 17 residues. Study-level points and caveats: Immune responses induced by vaccination arose in approximately 93% of the patients.

The sequence was obtained from a man aged 35-49 years with glioma. Sequenced material: PBMCs, taken from a glioma patient whose treatment included an IDH1 peptide vaccine. The V call is TRBV11-2, the J call TRBJ1-3; 11 nucleotides match TRBD1. The CDR3 region has the DNA TGTGCCAGCAGCCCCCGGACAGGGGGCAGCTCTGGAAACACCATATATTTT. It yields the protein CASSPRTGGSSGNTIYF.